The entry below describes one T cell receptor (beta chain). Ten or more counts support this clonotype. It has no known antigen specificity. Base qualities are not provided; no much larger clone lies one nucleotide away. This sample was included in a study of T cells in Graves' hyperthyroidism and ophthalmopathy (dated by TCRdb to the late 2010s). Some background on the complete study: A discovery cohort of about a hundred patients, about 40 with Graves' ophthalmopathy and about 58 with stable Graves' hyperthyroidism, was used to find distinguishing TCR V-J signatures. Following sampling, methimazole starting at 30 mg daily was given to hyperthyroidism patients, and high-dose intravenous methylprednisolone was given to ophthalmopathy patients. In roughly six Graves' hyperthyroidism patients, the study also compared T-cell repertoires from thyroid tissue with T-cell repertoires from blood. The paper reports TCR Vbeta CDR3 sequencing of over 130 peripheral blood samples: some 44 ophthalmopathy, approximately 74 hyperthyroidism and about 17 progressor patients. The approximately 98 discovery patients were randomly divided into training and test sets at a 7:3 ratio. Prospective prediction of ophthalmopathy was tested in an independent validation cohort of approximately 19 hyperthyroidism patients and 17 patients who later progressed to ophthalmopathy.

According to the germline V gene, CDR1 reads SGHTA and CDR2 reads FQGNSA. Reading from cysteine to phenylalanine, the CDR3 counts 13 amino acids. This entry keeps only the CDR3 DNA: 39 bases, framed from base 1. V and J are truncated by 1 base and 8 bases respectively, leaving an intervening sequence of 8 bases. Paper-wide results and their limitations: Ophthalmopathy was separated from stable hyperthyroidism by a 13 V-J signature model, with approximately 89% sensitivity and about 81% specificity obtained in cross-validation and 80%/75% obtained in testing. Blood samples also contained most of the expanded thyroid clonotypes (frequency above 0.001), which suggests that blood repertoires may reflect thyroid immune responses. Sample size was not statistically predetermined, and blinding of investigators to group allocation was not performed. In validation, progression to ophthalmopathy was predicted by the model with 70.59% sensitivity and under 85% specificity, a median of roughly 6.4 months before onset.

The study excluded patients with uncontrolled infections, other autoimmune diseases, pregnancy or lactation. Clinical symptoms, serum thyroxine and TRAb, thyroid ultrasound, and orbital computed tomography formed the basis for the diagnoses. Trizol reagent was used to extract total RNA, and RNA quality was then checked on an Agilent 2100 Bioanalyzer. The TCR beta CDR3 regions were amplified from the RNA transcripts. For the first round of RT-PCR on the TCR CDR3, the HTBI primer set was used together with the Qiagen OneStep RT-PCR kit. Libraries were constructed in a second round of multiplex PCR, after which size selection and purification were performed. Sequencing of the libraries was done on an Illumina HiSeq2000 using paired-end 100 bp reads. The study's own analysis went as follows. SOAPnuke was used to process the raw data, removing reads that contained adapters or uncalled bases, had a mean Phred below 15, or lacked an exact match to the constant primer or identifier. COPE v1.2.5 was used to merge the high-quality paired reads, and each unique nucleotide sequence was defined as a clonotype. MiTCR v1.1 was used to align clonotypes to the IMGT TRBV, TRBD and TRBJ reference segments. Analysis was restricted to V-J combinations with a frequency above 0.0001, which covered roughly 99% of repertoires. A TCS score was defined as the ratio of F50 (clonal expansion) to E x V (chaos), with BLOSUM62-based TCRdist applied between CDR3 peptides within each V-J. Welch's t-statistics and random forest reduced roughly 540 V-J features to 13, which were used in a naive Bayes classifier (R e1071). The Morisita-Horn index was used to measure how similar the thyroid and blood repertoires were. TCRdb trimmed the raw reads at Q25, called clones with MiXCR and kept productive beta chains. Identical CDR3 protein sequences are pooled into one entry, listed with their most common genes and DNA. What appears here as the V and J calls and clone size reflects TCRdb's work, not the paper's. The sample data list around 600,000 distinct CDR3 sequences, and 40% to 55% of these were observed just once. The ten most abundant clones make up about 7.7% of the sample.

This sequence was found in an adult man with Graves' disease, either hyperthyroidism or ophthalmopathy (not recorded which). The sequence is built from TRBV7-2 and TRBJ1-4, with no confident D gene call. Sequenced sample: peripheral blood or thyroid tissue (not recorded which). The nucleotides are TGTGCCAGCAGCTTAGTAGTAGACGAAAAACTGTTTTTT. Its protein product is CASSLVVDEKLFF.